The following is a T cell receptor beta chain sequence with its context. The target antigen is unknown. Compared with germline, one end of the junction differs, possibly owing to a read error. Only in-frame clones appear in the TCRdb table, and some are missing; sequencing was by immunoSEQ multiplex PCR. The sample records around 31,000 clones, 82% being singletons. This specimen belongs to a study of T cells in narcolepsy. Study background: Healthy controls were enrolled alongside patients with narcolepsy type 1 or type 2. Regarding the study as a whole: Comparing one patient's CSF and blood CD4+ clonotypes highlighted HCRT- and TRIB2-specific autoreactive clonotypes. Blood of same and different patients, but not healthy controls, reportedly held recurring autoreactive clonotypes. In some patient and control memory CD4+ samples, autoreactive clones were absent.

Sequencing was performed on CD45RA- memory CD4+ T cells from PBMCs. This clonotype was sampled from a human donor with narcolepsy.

The CDR3 nucleotides are TGTGCCATCAGTGAGTCTACAGGGGCAGGATACGAGCAGTACTTC. It is translated as CAISESTGAGYEQYF. The V and J genes are TRBV6-6 and TRBJ2-7, with TRBD1 matching over 7 bases. The germline V gene has CDR1 MNHNY and CDR2 SVGAGI (reference sequence). This CDR3 has 15 amino acids.